The subject of this entry is one TCR beta chain. Its antigen is currently unknown. This specimen comes from a study of cytomegalovirus exposure and HLA in healthy donors. Deletions cut 5 bases from V and 9 bases from J, with 17 bases between. Looked up from germline, CDR1 is SGHVS and CDR2 is FNYEAQ. This CDR3 is built from 14 residues. The study's findings and limits: A prior analysis recorded that most TCR beta V segments were productive about 87% or about 30% of the time. The study carried out a later analysis of TCR beta sequences. It associated approximately 17,000 of them with specific HLA alleles at a false discovery rate of 0.05.

The primer mix had 60 Vbeta and 13 Jbeta primers. This table comes from immunoSEQ multiplex PCR, and its TCRdb copy is limited to in-frame clones, with some not included. This table has 150,000 to 200,000 clones, around 81% appearing once. The sequenced material came from PBMCs. The sequence derives from a woman under 30 in good health and CMV-seropositive. The chain joins TRBV7-6 to TRBJ2-1; a possible D gene is TRBD2 (5 bases). CDR3 DNA: TGTGCCAGCAGCCTCCAGTCCCCAGGAGGTGAGCAGTTCTTC. It codes for CASSLQSPGGEQFF. Based on the CDR3 plus reference TRBV7-6 and TRBJ2-1, the full variable domain is GAGVSQSPRYKVTKRGQDVALRCDPISGHVSLYWYRQALGQGPEFLTYFNYEAQQDKSGLPNDRFSAERPEGSISTLTIQRTEQRDSAMYRCASSLQSPGGEQFFGPGTRLTVL.